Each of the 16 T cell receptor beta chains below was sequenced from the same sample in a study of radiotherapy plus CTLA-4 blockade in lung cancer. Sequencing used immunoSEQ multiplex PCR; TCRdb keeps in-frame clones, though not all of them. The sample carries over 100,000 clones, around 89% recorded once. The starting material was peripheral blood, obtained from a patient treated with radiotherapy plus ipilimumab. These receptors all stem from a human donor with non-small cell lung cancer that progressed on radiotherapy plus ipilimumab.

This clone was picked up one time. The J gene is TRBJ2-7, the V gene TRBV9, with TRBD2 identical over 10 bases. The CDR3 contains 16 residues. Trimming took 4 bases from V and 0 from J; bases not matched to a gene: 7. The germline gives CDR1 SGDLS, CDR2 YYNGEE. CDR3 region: CASSKGASGSSYEQYF. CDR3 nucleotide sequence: TGTGCCAGCAGCAAGGGGGCTAGCGGGAGCTCCTACGAGCAGTACTTC.

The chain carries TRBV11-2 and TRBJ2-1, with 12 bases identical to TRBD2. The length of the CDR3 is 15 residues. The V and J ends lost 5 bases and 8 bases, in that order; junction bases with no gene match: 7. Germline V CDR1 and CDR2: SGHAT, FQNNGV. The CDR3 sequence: CASSARLAGVHEQFF. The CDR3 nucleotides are TGTGCCAGCAGCGCCAGACTAGCGGGAGTTCATGAGCAGTTCTTC.

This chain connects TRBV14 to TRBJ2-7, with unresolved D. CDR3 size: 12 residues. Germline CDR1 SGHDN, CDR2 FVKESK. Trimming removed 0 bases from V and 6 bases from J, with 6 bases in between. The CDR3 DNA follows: TGTGCCAGCAGCCAAGATCGGCGCGAGCAGTACTTC. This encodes CASSQDRREQYF.

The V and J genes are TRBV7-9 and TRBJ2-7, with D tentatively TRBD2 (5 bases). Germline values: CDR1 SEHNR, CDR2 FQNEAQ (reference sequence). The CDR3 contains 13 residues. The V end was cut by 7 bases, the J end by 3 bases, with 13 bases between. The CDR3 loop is CASTPEGSYEQYF. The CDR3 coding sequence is TGTGCCAGCACCCCAGAGGGCAGCTACGAGCAGTACTTC.

This CDR3 is CASSRNSGRGNEQYF. The CDR3 DNA is TGCGCCAGCAGCAGGAATAGCGGGAGGGGGAACGAGCAGTACTTC. The chain recombines TRBV5-1 with TRBJ2-7; 11 nucleotides line up with TRBD2. J gave up 5 bases and V 4 bases, and 8 bases lay outside the gene matches. In germline, CDR1 is SGHRS, CDR2 YFSETQ. The length of the CDR3 is 15 residues.

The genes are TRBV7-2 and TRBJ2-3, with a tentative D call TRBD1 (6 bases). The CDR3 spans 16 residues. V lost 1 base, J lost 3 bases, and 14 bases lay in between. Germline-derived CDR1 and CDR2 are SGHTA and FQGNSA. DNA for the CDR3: TGTGCCAGCAGCTTAGTAGGGGCAGGGGAAACAGATACGCAGTATTTT. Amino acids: CASSLVGAGETDTQYF.

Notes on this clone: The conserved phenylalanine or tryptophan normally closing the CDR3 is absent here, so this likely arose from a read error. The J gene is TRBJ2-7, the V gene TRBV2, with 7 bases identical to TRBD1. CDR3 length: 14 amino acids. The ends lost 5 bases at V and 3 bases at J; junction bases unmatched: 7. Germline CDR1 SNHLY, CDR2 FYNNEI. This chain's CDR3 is CASSRRDSVYEQYL. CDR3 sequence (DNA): TGTGCCAGCAGTCGCCGGGACAGCGTCTACGAGCAGTACCTC.

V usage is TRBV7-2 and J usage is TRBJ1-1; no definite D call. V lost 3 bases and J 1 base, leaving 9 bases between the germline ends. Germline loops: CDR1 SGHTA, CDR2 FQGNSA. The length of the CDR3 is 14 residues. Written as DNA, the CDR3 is TGTGCCAGCAGCTTCCCGGGAGGGAACACTGAAGCTTTCTTT. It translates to CASSFPGGNTEAFF.

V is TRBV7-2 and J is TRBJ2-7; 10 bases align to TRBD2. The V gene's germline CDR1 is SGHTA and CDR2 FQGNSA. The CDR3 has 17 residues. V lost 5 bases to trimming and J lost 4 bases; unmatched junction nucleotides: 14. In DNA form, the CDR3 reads TGTGCCAGCAGCCCGCATGCCCTGGGACTAGCGTCGTACGAGCAGTACTTC. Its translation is CASSPHALGLASYEQYF. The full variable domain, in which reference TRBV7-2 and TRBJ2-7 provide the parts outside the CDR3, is GAGVSQSPSNKVTEKGKDVELRCDPISGHTALYWYRQSLGQGLEFLIYFQGNSAPDKSGLPSDRFSAERTGGSVSTLTIQRTQQEDSAVYLCASSPHALGLASYEQYFGPGTRLTVT.

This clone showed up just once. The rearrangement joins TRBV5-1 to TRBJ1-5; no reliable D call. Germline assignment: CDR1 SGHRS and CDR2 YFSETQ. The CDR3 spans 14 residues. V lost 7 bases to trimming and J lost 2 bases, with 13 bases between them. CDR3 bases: TGCGCCAGCCGAACCTCCGTTGGCAATCAGCCCCAGCATTTT. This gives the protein CASRTSVGNQPQHF.

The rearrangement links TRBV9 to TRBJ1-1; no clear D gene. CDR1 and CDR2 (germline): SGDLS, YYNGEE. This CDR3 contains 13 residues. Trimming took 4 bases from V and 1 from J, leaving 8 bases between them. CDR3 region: CASSRIPNTEAFF. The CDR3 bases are TGTGCCAGCAGCAGGATCCCGAACACTGAAGCTTTCTTT.

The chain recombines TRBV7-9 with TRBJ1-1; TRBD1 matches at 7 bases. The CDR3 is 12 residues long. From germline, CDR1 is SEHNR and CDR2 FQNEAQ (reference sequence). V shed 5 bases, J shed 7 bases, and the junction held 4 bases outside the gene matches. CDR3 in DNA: TGTGCCAGCAGCCAGGGACAGTTTGAAGCTTTCTTT. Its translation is CASSQGQFEAFF.

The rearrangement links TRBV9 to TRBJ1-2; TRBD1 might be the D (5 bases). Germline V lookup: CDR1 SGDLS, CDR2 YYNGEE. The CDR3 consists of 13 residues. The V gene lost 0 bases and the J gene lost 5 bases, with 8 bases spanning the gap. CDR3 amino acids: CASSVADKYGYTF. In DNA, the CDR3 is TGTGCCAGCAGCGTAGCGGACAAGTATGGCTACACCTTC.

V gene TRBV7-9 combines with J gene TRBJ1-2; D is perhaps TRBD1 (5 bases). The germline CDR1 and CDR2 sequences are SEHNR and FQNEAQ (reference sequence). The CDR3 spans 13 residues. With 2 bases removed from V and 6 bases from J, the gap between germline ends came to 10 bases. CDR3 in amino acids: CASSLQGVDGYTF. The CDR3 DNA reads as TGTGCCAGCAGCTTACAGGGAGTAGATGGCTACACCTTC.

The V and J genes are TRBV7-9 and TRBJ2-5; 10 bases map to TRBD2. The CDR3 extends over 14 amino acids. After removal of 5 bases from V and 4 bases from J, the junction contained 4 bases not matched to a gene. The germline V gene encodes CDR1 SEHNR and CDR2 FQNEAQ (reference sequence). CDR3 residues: CASSLGLAIETQYF. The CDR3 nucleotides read TGTGCCAGCAGCCTGGGACTAGCGATAGAGACCCAGTACTTC.

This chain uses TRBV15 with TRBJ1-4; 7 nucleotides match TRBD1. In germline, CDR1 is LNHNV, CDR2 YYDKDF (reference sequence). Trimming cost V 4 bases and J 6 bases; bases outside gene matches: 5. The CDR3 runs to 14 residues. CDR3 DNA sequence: TGTGCCACCAGCACAAGACAGGGCGATGAAAAACTGTTTTTT. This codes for CATSTRQGDEKLFF.